A selection of T cell receptor beta chains follows, all from one sample in a study of blood T cell repertoires in COVID-19. Profiling relied on immunoSEQ multiplex PCR, and the TCRdb table lists in-frame clones only, not all of them. This sample has about 120,000 clones, with 75% to 85% found just once. Sequencing was performed on peripheral blood. The receptors were gathered from an elderly woman with acute or convalescent COVID-19. Both conserved end residues are part of each CDR3. A D gene is named only where the DNA matches it firmly. Rows may omit the clone size; those that give it use once, few, many or a size class.

V gene	J gene	D gene	clone size	CDR3 protein	CDR3 DNA
TRBV2	TRBJ1-1	TRBD1	.	CASSDREIPEAFF	TGTGCCAGCAGCGACAGGGAGATACCTGAAGCTTTCTTT
TRBV6-2/TRBV6-3	TRBJ2-1	TRBD2	few	CASSPGGDVDEQFF	TGTGCCAGCAGCCCCGGGGGGGACGTCGATGAGCAGTTCTTC
TRBV9	TRBJ2-5	TRBD2	.	CASSASGSFSQETQYF	TGTGCCAGCAGCGCTAGCGGGAGTTTTTCTCAAGAGACCCAGTACTTC
TRBV6-5	TRBJ2-3	.	few	CASGGATDTQYF	TGTGCCAGCGGCGGGGCCACAGATACGCAGTATTTT
TRBV2	TRBJ2-7	.	once	CASSERRLYEQYF	TGTGCCAGCAGTGAGCGGAGATTATACGAGCAGTACTTC
TRBV28	TRBJ1-2	.	.	CASKSGYGYTF	TGTGCCAGCAAATCGGGCTATGGCTACACCTTC
TRBV6-5	TRBJ1-1	.	few	CASSYVRSPNTEAFF	TGTGCCAGCAGTTACGTGAGGAGTCCAAACACTGAAGCTTTCTTT
TRBV3-1/TRBV3-2	TRBJ2-1	.	.	CASSRTGVEGNEQFF	TGTGCCAGCAGCCGGACCGGTGTTGAGGGTAATGAGCAGTTCTTC
TRBV2	TRBJ1-4	TRBD1	once	CASTGDRALTNEKLFF	TGTGCCAGCACCGGGGACAGGGCCCTCACTAATGAAAAACTGTTTTTT
TRBV4-1	TRBJ1-2	TRBD1	once	CASSRTDRGVGYGYTF	TGCGCCAGCAGCCGTACGGACAGGGGGGTTGGCTATGGCTACACCTTC
TRBV6-2/TRBV6-3	TRBJ1-5	.	.	CASSYRGALRQPQHF	TGTGCCAGCAGTTACCGGGGGGCCCTTAGACAGCCCCAGCATTTT
TRBV7-3	TRBJ1-2	.	.	CASSFPQGYGYTF	TGTGCCAGCAGCTTCCCCCAGGGGTATGGCTACACCTTC